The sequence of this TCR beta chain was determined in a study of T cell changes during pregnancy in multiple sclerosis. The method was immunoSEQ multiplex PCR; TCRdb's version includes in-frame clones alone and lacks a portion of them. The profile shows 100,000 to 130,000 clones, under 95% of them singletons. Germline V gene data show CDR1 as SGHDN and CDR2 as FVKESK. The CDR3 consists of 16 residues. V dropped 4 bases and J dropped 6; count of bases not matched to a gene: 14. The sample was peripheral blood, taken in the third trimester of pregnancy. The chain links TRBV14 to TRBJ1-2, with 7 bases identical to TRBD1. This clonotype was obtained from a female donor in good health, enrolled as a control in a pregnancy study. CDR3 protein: CASSLGTVSRVHGYTF. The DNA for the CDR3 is TGTGCCAGCAGCCTCGGGACAGTGAGTAGGGTCCATGGCTACACCTTC.